The table lists the clone carrying this T cell receptor (beta chain) with many counts. Its antigen remains unknown. This record belongs to a study of molecular identifiers for immune sequencing clone quantification. With 10%, 30% or 50% of RNA, about 17,000 to 1,100,000 naive CD8 T cells were sequenced. As previously described, bulk TCR libraries were made using listed TCR primers. TCRdb passed the PCR reads through MiXCR, listing each CDR3 protein once. The sample consists of hundreds of thousands of distinct CDR3 sequences, around 20% of them appearing once. Study results and caveats: Spiked Jurkat TCR RNA originating from one cell could reportedly be identified amid around 970,000 naive cells. The share of molecules held by clones above 20 RNA copies was over 97% in effector cells and under 1% in naive cells.

Germline assignment: CDR1 WNHNN and CDR2 SYGVQD (reference sequence). V shed 6 bases and J 0 bases; nucleotides not matched to a gene: 7. The CDR3 has 15 residues. The sequencing sample was made of naive CD8+ T cells from blood, with Jurkat cell RNA spiked in. Sample subset: FACS-sorted CD8+CD4-CCR7+CD45RA+ naive T cells. The sequence derives from a human donor in good health. Some libraries in this study had Jurkat cell RNA spiked in. The rearrangement links TRBV10-1 to TRBJ2-7; 8 bases match TRBD1. The CDR3: CASSSGTGLSYEQYF. CDR3 DNA sequence: TGCGCCAGCAGCTCCGGGACAGGCCTCTCCTACGAGCAGTACTTC.